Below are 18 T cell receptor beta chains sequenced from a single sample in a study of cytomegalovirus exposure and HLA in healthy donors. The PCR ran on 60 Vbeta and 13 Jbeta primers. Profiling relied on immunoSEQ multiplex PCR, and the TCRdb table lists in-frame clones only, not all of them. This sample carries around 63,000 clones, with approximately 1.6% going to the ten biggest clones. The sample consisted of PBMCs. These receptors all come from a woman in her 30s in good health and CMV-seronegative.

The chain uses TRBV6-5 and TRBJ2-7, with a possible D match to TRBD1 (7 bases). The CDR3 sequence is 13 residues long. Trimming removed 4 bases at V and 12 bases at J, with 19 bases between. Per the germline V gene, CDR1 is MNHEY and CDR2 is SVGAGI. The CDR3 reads CASSLGGGTGAYF. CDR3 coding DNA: TGTGCCAGCAGTTTGGGGGGAGGTACAGGGGCGTACTTC.

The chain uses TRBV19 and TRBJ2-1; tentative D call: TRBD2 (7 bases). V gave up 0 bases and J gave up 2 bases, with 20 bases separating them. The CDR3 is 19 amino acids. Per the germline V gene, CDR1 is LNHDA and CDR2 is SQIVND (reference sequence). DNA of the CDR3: TGTGCCAGTAGTATAGATCACAACCGGGGGGCCATACCCTACAATGAGCAGTTCTTC. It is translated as CASSIDHNRGAIPYNEQFF.

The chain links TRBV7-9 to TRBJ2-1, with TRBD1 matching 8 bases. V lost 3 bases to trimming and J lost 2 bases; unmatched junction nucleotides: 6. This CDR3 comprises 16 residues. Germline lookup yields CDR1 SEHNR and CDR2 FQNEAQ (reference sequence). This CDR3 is CASSFQDRVAYNEQFF. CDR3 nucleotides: TGTGCCAGCAGCTTTCAGGACAGGGTGGCCTACAATGAGCAGTTCTTC.

CDR3 protein: CASSPVAGNYEQYF. For the CDR3, the DNA is TGTGCCAGCTCACCAGTCGCAGGGAACTACGAGCAGTACTTC. This sequence joins TRBV18 and TRBJ2-7; TRBD1 is a possible D gene (5 bases). CDR1 is KGHSH, CDR2 LQKENI, per germline. The CDR3 is made up of 14 amino acids. With 2 bases removed from V and 3 bases from J, the gap between germline ends came to 11 bases. The variable domain in full, completed from reference TRBV18 and TRBJ2-7, reads NAGVMQNPRHLVRRRGQEARLRCSPMKGHSHVYWYRQLPEEGLKFMVYLQKENIIDESGMPKERFSAEFPKEGPSILRIQQVVRGDSAAYFCASSPVAGNYEQYFGPGTRLTVT.

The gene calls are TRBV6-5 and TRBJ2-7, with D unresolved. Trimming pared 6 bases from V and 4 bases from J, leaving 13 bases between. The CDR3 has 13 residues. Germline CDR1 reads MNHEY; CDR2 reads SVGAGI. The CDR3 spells CASSPPGPYEQYF. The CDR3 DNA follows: TGTGCCAGCAGCCCTCCCGGTCCTTACGAGCAGTACTTC.

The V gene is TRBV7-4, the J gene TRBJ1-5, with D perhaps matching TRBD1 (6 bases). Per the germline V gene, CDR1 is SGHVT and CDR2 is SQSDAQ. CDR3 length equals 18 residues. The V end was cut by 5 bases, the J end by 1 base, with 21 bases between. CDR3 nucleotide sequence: TGTGCCAGCAGCAAACGGGACACGCTCCCCGGAAGCAATCAGCCCCAGCATTTT. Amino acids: CASSKRDTLPGSNQPQHF.

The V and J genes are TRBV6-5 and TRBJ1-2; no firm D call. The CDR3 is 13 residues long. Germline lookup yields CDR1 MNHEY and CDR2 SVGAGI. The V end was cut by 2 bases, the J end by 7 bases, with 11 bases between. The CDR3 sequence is CASSYQRAGGYTF. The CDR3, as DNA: TGTGCCAGCAGTTACCAGCGGGCGGGTGGCTACACCTTC.

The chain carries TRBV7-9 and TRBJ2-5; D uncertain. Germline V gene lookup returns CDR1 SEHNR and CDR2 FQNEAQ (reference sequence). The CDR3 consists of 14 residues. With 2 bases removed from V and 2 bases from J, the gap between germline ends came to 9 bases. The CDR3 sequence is CASSLTWRQETQYF. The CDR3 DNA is TGTGCCAGCAGCTTAACTTGGCGGCAAGAGACCCAGTACTTC. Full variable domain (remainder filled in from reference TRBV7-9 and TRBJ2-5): DTGVSQNPRHKITKRGQNVTFRCDPISEHNRLYWYRQTLGQGPEFLTYFQNEAQLEKSRLLSDRFSAERPKGSFSTLEIQRTEQGDSAMYLCASSLTWRQETQYFGPGTRLLVL.

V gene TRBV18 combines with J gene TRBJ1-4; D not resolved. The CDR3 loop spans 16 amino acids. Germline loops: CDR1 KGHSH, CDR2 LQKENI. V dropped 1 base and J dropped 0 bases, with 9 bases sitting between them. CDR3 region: CASSPRPVATNEKLFF. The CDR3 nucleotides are TGTGCCAGCTCACCACGGCCAGTTGCAACTAATGAAAAACTGTTTTTT. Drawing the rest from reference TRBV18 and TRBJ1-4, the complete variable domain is NAGVMQNPRHLVRRRGQEARLRCSPMKGHSHVYWYRQLPEEGLKFMVYLQKENIIDESGMPKERFSAEFPKEGPSILRIQQVVRGDSAAYFCASSPRPVATNEKLFFGSGTQLSVL.

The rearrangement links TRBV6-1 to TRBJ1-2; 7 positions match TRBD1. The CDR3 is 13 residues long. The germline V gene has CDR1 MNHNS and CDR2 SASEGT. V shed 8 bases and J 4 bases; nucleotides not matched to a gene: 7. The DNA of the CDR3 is TGTGCCAGCCAAGAGGACAGGCTCTATGGCTACACCTTC. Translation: CASQEDRLYGYTF.

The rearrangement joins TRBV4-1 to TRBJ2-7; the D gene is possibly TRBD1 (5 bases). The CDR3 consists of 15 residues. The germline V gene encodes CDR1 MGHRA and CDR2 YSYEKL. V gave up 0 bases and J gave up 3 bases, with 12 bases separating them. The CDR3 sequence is CASSQDPGRGYEQYF. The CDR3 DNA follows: TGCGCCAGCAGCCAAGATCCGGGTAGGGGCTACGAGCAGTACTTC.

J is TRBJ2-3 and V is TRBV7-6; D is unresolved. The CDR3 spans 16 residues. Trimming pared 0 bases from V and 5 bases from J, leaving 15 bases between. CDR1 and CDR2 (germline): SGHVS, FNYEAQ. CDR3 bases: TGTGCCAGCAGCTTAGCTCGGCGGTCTGGCGGAGATACGCAGTATTTT. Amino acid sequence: CASSLARRSGGDTQYF.

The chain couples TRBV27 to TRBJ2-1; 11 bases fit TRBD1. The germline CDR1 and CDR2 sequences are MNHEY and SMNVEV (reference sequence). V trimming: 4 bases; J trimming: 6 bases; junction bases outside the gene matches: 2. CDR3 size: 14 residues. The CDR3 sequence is CASSSGTGGNEQFF. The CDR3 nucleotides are TGTGCCAGCAGTTCAGGGACAGGGGGCAATGAGCAGTTCTTC.

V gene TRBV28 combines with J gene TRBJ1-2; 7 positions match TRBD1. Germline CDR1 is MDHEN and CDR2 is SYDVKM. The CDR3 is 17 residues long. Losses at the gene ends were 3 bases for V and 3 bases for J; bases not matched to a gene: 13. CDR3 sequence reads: CASSFFGRQGLDYGYTF. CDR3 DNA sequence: TGTGCCAGCAGTTTTTTTGGTAGACAGGGACTAGACTATGGCTACACCTTC.

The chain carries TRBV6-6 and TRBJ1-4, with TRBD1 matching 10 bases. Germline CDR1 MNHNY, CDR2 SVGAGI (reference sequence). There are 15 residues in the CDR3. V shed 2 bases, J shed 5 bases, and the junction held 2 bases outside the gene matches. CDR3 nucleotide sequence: TGTGCCAGCAGTTACGGACAGGGGGAGAATGAAAAACTGTTTTTT. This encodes CASSYGQGENEKLFF.

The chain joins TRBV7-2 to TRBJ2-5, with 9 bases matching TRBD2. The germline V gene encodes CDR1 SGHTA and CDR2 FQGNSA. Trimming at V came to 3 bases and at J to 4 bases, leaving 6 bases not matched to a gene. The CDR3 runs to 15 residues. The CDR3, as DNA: TGTGCCAGCAGCTTGCGGGGGGGATTTTTAGAGACCCAGTACTTC. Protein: CASSLRGGFLETQYF.

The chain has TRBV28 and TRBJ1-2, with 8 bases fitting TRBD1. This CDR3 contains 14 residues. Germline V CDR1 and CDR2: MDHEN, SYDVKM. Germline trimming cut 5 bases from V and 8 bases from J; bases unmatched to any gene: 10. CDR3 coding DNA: TGTGCCAGCAGTCCGCGGACAGGGTGGTTAGGCTACACCTTC. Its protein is CASSPRTGWLGYTF.

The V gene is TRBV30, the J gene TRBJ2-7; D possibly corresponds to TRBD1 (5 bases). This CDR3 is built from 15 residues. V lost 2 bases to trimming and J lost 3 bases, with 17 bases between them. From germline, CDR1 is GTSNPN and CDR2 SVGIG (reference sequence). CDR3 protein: CAWSQGYSIFYEQYF. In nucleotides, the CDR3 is TGTGCCTGGAGTCAGGGCTATTCAATCTTCTACGAGCAGTACTTC.